This is a list of T cell receptor beta chains from one sample in a study of shared clonotypes between healthy human individuals. Assay: immunoSEQ multiplex PCR; the TCRdb copy retains only in-frame clones and omits some. In the table there are about 2.3 million clones, 80% to 95% of which are singletons. The specimen was naive CD4+ T cells from PBMCs. Every receptor here comes from a man aged 18-30 years in good health. Some clones in this sample may be carry-over from other donors' samples. Each CDR3 is given with its conserved first and last residue. A D gene is named only where the DNA matches it firmly. Part of the rows lack a size; the others show once, few, many or a class for expanded clones.

D,J,size,V,CDR3,DNA
NA,TRBJ2-4,NA,TRBV18,CASSPPDRIAKNIQYF,TGTGCCAGCTCACCCCCGGACAGAATAGCCAAAAACATTCAGTACTTC
TRBD1,TRBJ2-1,NA,TRBV5-1,CASSFLDRGDNEQFF,TGCGCCAGCAGCTTTTTGGACAGGGGAGACAATGAGCAGTTCTTC
TRBD2,TRBJ2-3,NA,TRBV5-4,CASSSTSGSPDTQYF,TGTGCCAGCAGCTCGACTAGCGGGAGCCCAGATACGCAGTATTTT
NA,TRBJ1-5,few,TRBV29-1,CSARMGGNQPQHF,TGCAGCGCCAGGATGGGGGGCAATCAGCCCCAGCATTTT
NA,TRBJ1-6,NA,TRBV30,CALLGGGNSPLHF,TGTGCCCTCTTGGGGGGCGGTAATTCACCCCTCCACTTT
TRBD1,TRBJ2-4,once,TRBV7-6,CASSPGQGMAKNIQYF,TGTGCCAGCAGCCCTGGACAGGGGATGGCCAAAAACATTCAGTACTTC
NA,TRBJ1-1,NA,TRBV10-3,CAISTTQGGNTEAFF,TGTGCCATCAGTACCACACAGGGAGGGAACACTGAAGCTTTCTTT
NA,TRBJ1-1,NA,TRBV27,CASIPLSSGEGTEAFF,TGTGCCAGCATCCCCCTCAGCTCGGGGGAAGGCACTGAAGCTTTCTTT
TRBD1,TRBJ2-7,NA,TRBV30,CAWNRGQGDYEQYF,TGTGCCTGGAATCGTGGACAGGGGGACTACGAGCAGTACTTC
TRBD1,TRBJ1-4,NA,TRBV28,CASISGGSLNEKLFF,TGTGCCAGCATCTCAGGGGGTTCTCTTAATGAAAAACTGTTTTTT
TRBD2,TRBJ2-1,NA,TRBV19,CASSRPPGLEIQFF,TGTGCCAGTAGTAGGCCTCCGGGACTAGAGATTCAGTTCTTC
TRBD1,TRBJ1-2,NA,TRBV10-3,CAISESSTGQADGYTF,TGTGCCATCAGTGAGTCAAGTACGGGACAGGCAGATGGCTACACCTTC
TRBD1,TRBJ2-5,NA,TRBV11-2,CASSYSGTGGIETQYF,TGTGCCAGCAGTTATTCCGGGACAGGGGGCATCGAGACCCAGTACTTC
TRBD1,TRBJ2-1,NA,TRBV2,CASSVDRAWGEQFF,TGTGCCAGCAGTGTTGACAGGGCGTGGGGTGAGCAGTTCTTC
TRBD2,TRBJ2-1,NA,TRBV28,CASSLLGLAGGSSYNEQFF,TGTGCCAGCAGTTTATTGGGACTAGCGGGAGGGAGCTCCTACAATGAGCAGTTCTTC
NA,TRBJ2-1,NA,TRBV6-1,CASSPDYIWEQFF,TGTGCCAGCAGCCCGGACTATATATGGGAGCAGTTCTTC
TRBD1,TRBJ1-1,NA,TRBV6-1,CASSEQGGTTEAFF,TGTGCCAGCAGTGAACAGGGGGGTACAACTGAAGCTTTCTTT
TRBD2,TRBJ2-5,NA,TRBV7-3,CASSLMGLAGETQYF,TGTGCCAGCAGCTTAATGGGACTAGCGGGAGAGACCCAGTACTTC
TRBD1,TRBJ2-2,NA,TRBV29-1,CSVARQGIAGELFF,TGCAGCGTTGCTCGACAGGGAATAGCCGGGGAGCTGTTTTTT
NA,TRBJ1-2,NA,TRBV28,CASSLKDPRYTF,TGTGCCAGCAGTTTGAAGGACCCTCGCTACACCTTC
TRBD1,TRBJ1-4,NA,TRBV19,CASDRDEKLFF,TGTGCCAGCGACAGGGATGAAAAACTGTTTTTT
NA,TRBJ1-2,NA,TRBV5-5,CASSIAGDNVNLGYTF,TGTGCCAGCAGCATAGCAGGGGACAACGTGAATTTGGGCTACACCTTC
TRBD2,TRBJ2-7,NA,TRBV27,CASSRRTSGSYEQYF,TGTGCCAGCAGTCGTAGGACTAGCGGGAGCTACGAGCAGTACTTC
NA,TRBJ2-1,NA,TRBV19,CASSIRRAPYNEQFF,TGTGCCAGTAGTATACGGAGGGCCCCCTACAATGAGCAGTTCTTC
TRBD2,TRBJ2-5,NA,TRBV4-2,CASSQQIVGTSGRRMHQETQYF,TGTGCCAGCAGCCAACAAATAGTCGGGACTAGCGGGAGGAGGATGCACCAAGAGACCCAGTACTTC
NA,TRBJ2-5,NA,TRBV28,CASSRGFQETQYF,TGTGCCAGCAGTCGTGGATTTCAAGAGACCCAGTACTTC
NA,TRBJ2-6,NA,TRBV7-2,CASSFGGANVLTF,TGTGCCAGCAGCTTTGGTGGGGCCAACGTCCTGACTTTC